This record covers a single T cell receptor beta chain. The primer mix had 60 Vbeta and 13 Jbeta primers. Generated by immunoSEQ multiplex PCR, the TCRdb table keeps only in-frame clones and is missing some. Counted here are about 89,000 clones, around 80% occurring once; the ten biggest clones make up under 3%. The CDR3 consists of 17 residues. Germline V gene lookup returns CDR1 MDHEN and CDR2 SYDVKM. J gave up 2 bases and V 3 bases, and 9 bases lay outside the gene matches. The entry originates in a study of cytomegalovirus exposure and HLA in healthy donors. This clonotype was obtained from a young man in good health and CMV-seronegative. Sequencing was performed on PBMCs. J is TRBJ1-5 and V is TRBV28; 8 bases agree with TRBD1. CDR3: CASSLVTGGIGNQPQHF. Written as DNA, the CDR3 is TGTGCCAGCAGTTTGGTCACAGGGGGAATAGGCAATCAGCCCCAGCATTTT.